The 24 T cell receptor beta chains in this list originate from one sample, sequenced in a study of control samples from healthy donors and cancer patients. Profiling relied on immunoSEQ multiplex PCR, and the TCRdb table lists in-frame clones only, not all of them. Among around 100,000 clones listed, roughly 89% were seen once. What was sequenced was PBMCs. These TCRs come from a man aged 60 to 75 with lung cancer.

The table lists this clone with a count of one. This chain connects TRBV10-3 to TRBJ2-3; unclear D gene. V lost 3 bases and J 6 bases, leaving 10 bases between the germline ends. There are 13 residues in the CDR3. From germline, CDR1 is ENHRY and CDR2 SYGVKD. The CDR3 sequence: CAISDIGIDTQYF. CDR3 bases: TGTGCCATCAGTGATATTGGCATTGATACGCAGTATTTT.

As concerns this clone: In the same sample, other DNA sequences code for this CDR3. The chain joins TRBV5-1 to TRBJ2-5, with no clear D. The CDR3 has 12 residues. The ends were cut back, 2 bases at V and 2 bases at J, with 4 bases in the middle. Looked up from germline, CDR1 is SGHRS and CDR2 is YFSETQ. The CDR3 nucleotides read TGCGCCAGCAGCTTCCCACAAGAGACCCAGTACTTC. Translated, it gives CASSFPQETQYF.

V gene TRBV11-1 combines with J gene TRBJ1-1; D unresolved. V was shortened by 1 base and J by 1 base, with 7 bases between the two germline ends. Germline V gene lookup returns CDR1 SGHAT and CDR2 FQDESV (reference sequence). The CDR3 length is 14 residues. DNA for the CDR3: TGTGCCAGCAGCTTAGGACACCCGAACACTGAAGCTTTCTTT. Translation gives CASSLGHPNTEAFF. The complete variable domain, with remaining parts taken from reference TRBV11-1 and TRBJ1-1, reads EAEVAQSPRYKITEKSQAVAFWCDPISGHATLYWYRQILGQGPELLVQFQDESVVDDSQLPKDRFSAERLKGVDSTLKIQPAELGDSAMYLCASSLGHPNTEAFFGQGTRLTVV.

The rearrangement links TRBV27 to TRBJ2-6; 7 positions agree with TRBD1. The CDR3 is 17 amino acids. CDR1 is MNHEY, CDR2 SMNVEV, per germline (reference sequence). V shed 7 bases, J shed 2 bases, and the junction held 11 bases outside the gene matches. The CDR3 nucleotides read TGTGCCAGCAAGGCATCCCTTGACAGGGCTGGGGCCAACGTCCTGACTTTC. This gives the protein CASKASLDRAGANVLTF. The whole variable domain, remainder taken from reference TRBV27 and TRBJ2-6, is EAQVTQNPRYLITVTGKKLTVTCSQNMNHEYMSWYRQDPGLGLRQIYYSMNVEVTDKGDVPEGYKVSRKEKRNFPLILESPSPNQTSLYFCASKASLDRAGANVLTFGAGSRLTVL.

This clone was counted a few times. The V gene is TRBV6-2 or TRBV6-3, the J gene TRBJ2-7; 9 nucleotides match TRBD2. The CDR3 loop spans 15 amino acids. The germline CDR1 and CDR2 sequences are MNHEY and SVGEGT. V lost 5 bases to trimming and J lost 0 bases; unmatched junction nucleotides: 5. The CDR3 DNA is TGTGCCAGCAGTCCCAGCGGGGGGAGCTCCTACGAGCAGTACGTC. Translated: CASSPSGGSSYEQYV.

In this sample, this clone turned up a few times. The rearrangement joins TRBV10-1 to TRBJ2-1; 8 nucleotides match TRBD2. The V segment lost 6 bases and the J segment 5 bases; nucleotides outside the gene matches: 6. The CDR3 consists of 14 residues. In germline, CDR1 is WNHNN, CDR2 SYGVQD (reference sequence). CDR3 coding DNA: TGCGCCAGCAGAAGCGGGGGACCTAACAATGAGCAGTTCTTC. It encodes CASRSGGPNNEQFF.

The chain joins TRBV3-1 (or the pseudogene TRBV3-2) to TRBJ2-7, with D uncertain. The V end was cut by 1 base, the J end by 5 bases, with 6 bases between. The length of the CDR3 is 12 residues. In germline, CDR1 is LGHDT, CDR2 YNNKEL (reference sequence). The chain's CDR3 is CASSQAPNEQYF. The DNA for the CDR3 is TGTGCCAGCAGCCAAGCTCCTAACGAGCAGTACTTC.

The J gene is TRBJ1-6, the V gene TRBV18; maybe TRBD1 (5 bases). V lost 5 bases to trimming and J lost 7 bases, with 15 bases between them. CDR1 is KGHSH, CDR2 LQKENI, per germline. The CDR3 has 15 residues. The CDR3: CASSTRGRENSPLHF. The CDR3, as DNA: TGTGCCAGCTCAACTCGGGGCAGGGAAAATTCACCCCTCCACTTT.

This chain links TRBV5-1 with TRBJ2-5; tentatively, D is TRBD1 (6 bases). V was pared by 0 bases and J by 5 bases, with 17 bases between. CDR1 and CDR2 (germline): SGHRS, YFSETQ. The CDR3 runs to 16 residues. CDR3 nucleotides: TGCGCCAGCAGCTTGGTGGTAGGGGGAGATAGGGAGACCCAGTACTTC. Its protein product is CASSLVVGGDRETQYF.

This chain connects TRBV6-5 to TRBJ1-5, with 7 bases lining up with TRBD1. Unmatched junction bases numbered 2, after V lost 7 bases and J lost 2 bases. Germline CDR1 MNHEY, CDR2 SVGAGI. CDR3 length equals 13 residues. As DNA, the CDR3 is TGTGCCAGCATGACAGGGCGCAATCAGCCCCAGCATTTT. Protein: CASMTGRNQPQHF.

V usage is TRBV9 and J usage is TRBJ1-3; 8 bases align to TRBD1. The CDR3 runs to 13 residues. With V trimmed by 3 bases and J by 4 bases, 0 bases remained unmatched. Germline CDR1 reads SGDLS; CDR2 reads YYNGEE. The CDR3 bases are TGTGCCAGCAGCGGGGACAGGGGAAACACCATATATTTT. The encoded protein is CASSGDRGNTIYF. Full variable domain (remainder filled in from reference TRBV9 and TRBJ1-3): DSGVTQTPKHLITATGQRVTLRCSPRSGDLSVYWYQQSLDQGLQFLIQYYNGEERAKGNILERFSAQQFPDLHSELNLSSLELGDSALYFCASSGDRGNTIYFGEGSWLTVV.

J is TRBJ2-1 and V is TRBV7-2; weak D call: TRBD1 (6 bases). Trimming cost V 1 base and J 9 bases, with 19 bases left between them. Per germline, CDR1 SGHTA and CDR2 FQGNSA. The CDR3 length is 16 residues. The CDR3 loop is CASSLVGGTAGGEQFF. DNA of the CDR3: TGTGCCAGCAGCTTAGTAGGGGGAACGGCCGGCGGTGAGCAGTTCTTC.

The chain has TRBV18 and TRBJ2-7; 7 positions agree with TRBD1. V shed 4 bases and J 9 bases; nucleotides not matched to a gene: 15. The CDR3 runs 15 residues. CDR1 KGHSH and CDR2 LQKENI come from the germline V gene. DNA of the CDR3: TGTGCCAGCTCACTAGGACAGGTGGAATCTTTCGTGCAGTACGTC. As protein: CASSLGQVESFVQYV.

This rearrangement joins TRBV29-1 to TRBJ1-1; perhaps TRBD1 as D (6 bases). The CDR3 is made up of 13 amino acids. Looked up from germline, CDR1 is SQVTM and CDR2 is ANQGSEA. Trimming took off 6 bases at V and 1 base at J, with 12 bases between the two ends. CDR3 DNA: TGCAGCGTGCCCGACAGGACGAACACTGAAGCTTTCTTT. Amino acid sequence: CSVPDRTNTEAFF.

The chain recombines TRBV10-1 with TRBJ2-2, with D unclear. The CDR3 has 14 residues. CDR1 and CDR2 from the germline V gene are WNHNN and SYGVQD (reference sequence). V gave up 6 bases and J gave up 1 base, with 9 bases separating them. As DNA, the CDR3 is TGCGCCAGCAGAACTGACGGGAACACCGGGGAGCTGTTTTTT. Translated: CASRTDGNTGELFF.

V gene TRBV2 combines with J gene TRBJ1-3; a possible D gene is TRBD1 (5 bases). CDR3 length: 14 amino acids. Trimming shortened V by 2 bases and J by 4 bases, and 9 bases separated the two germline ends. The germline V gene encodes CDR1 SNHLY and CDR2 FYNNEI. DNA of the CDR3: TGTGCCAGCAGTGAAAGCGGGGCGGGAAACACCATATATTTT. Amino acid sequence: CASSESGAGNTIYF. Filled out from reference TRBV2 and TRBJ1-3, the complete variable domain reads EPEVTQTPSHQVTQMGQEVILRCVPISNHLYFYWYRQILGQKVEFLVSFYNNEISEKSEIFDDQFSVERPDGSNFTLKIRSTKLEDSAMYFCASSESGAGNTIYFGEGSWLTVV.

V and J are TRBV4-1 and TRBJ2-6; D gene uncertain. Trimming shortened V by 0 bases and J by 5 bases, and 11 bases separated the two germline ends. Germline CDR1 is MGHRA and CDR2 is YSYEKL. The CDR3 runs to 16 residues. Here the CDR3 reads CASSQDRDSRANVLTF. The CDR3 DNA sequence: TGCGCCAGCAGCCAAGATCGCGACTCCCGGGCCAACGTCCTGACTTTC.

The CDR3 is CASGRVRDRDFTGELFF. DNA for the CDR3: TGCGCCAGCGGTCGTGTCCGGGACAGGGATTTCACCGGGGAGCTGTTTTTT. The chain employs TRBV5-1 and TRBJ2-2; TRBD1 aligns across 9 bases. CDR3 length equals 17 residues. In germline, CDR1 is SGHRS, CDR2 YFSETQ. J lost 4 bases, V lost 7 bases, and 14 bases had no gene match.

This sequence joins TRBV30 and TRBJ2-3, with D hard to call. This CDR3 region has 13 residues. Germline V gives CDR1 GTSNPN, CDR2 SVGIG (reference sequence). The V gene lost 0 bases and the J gene lost 4 bases, with 8 bases spanning the gap. The CDR3 DNA sequence: TGTGCCTGGAGTGTCGATGTAGCAGATACGCAGTATTTT. This encodes CAWSVDVADTQYF.

The V call is TRBV27, the J call TRBJ1-2; D call uncertain. The CDR3 totals 13 residues. V shed 3 bases and J shed 2 bases, with 7 bases lying between them. Germline V gene sequence: CDR1 MNHEY, CDR2 SMNVEV (reference sequence). Here the CDR3 reads CASSFRGNYGYTF. The CDR3 region has the DNA TGTGCCAGCAGTTTCCGAGGGAACTATGGCTACACCTTC.

V and J are TRBV6-1 and TRBJ2-1, with 7 bases aligning to TRBD2. Trimming removed 2 bases from V and 4 bases from J; junction bases left unmatched: 8. The CDR3 runs 16 residues. Germline CDR1 reads MNHNS; CDR2 reads SASEGT. The CDR3 sequence: CASSEYDASGYNEQFF. CDR3 bases: TGTGCCAGCAGTGAATATGATGCTAGCGGTTACAATGAGCAGTTCTTC.

The rearrangement links TRBV6-5 to TRBJ1-5, with D unresolved. The CDR3 is made up of 14 amino acids. Trimming cost V 5 bases and J 7 bases, with 15 bases left between them. Germline V lookup: CDR1 MNHEY, CDR2 SVGAGI. CDR3 in amino acids: CASSPEELRQPQHF. As DNA, the CDR3 is TGTGCCAGCAGTCCTGAGGAGCTTAGGCAGCCCCAGCATTTT.

The rearrangement links TRBV10-2 to TRBJ2-4, with D maybe TRBD1 (5 bases). The V gene's germline CDR1 is WSHSY and CDR2 SAAADI. There are 14 residues in the CDR3. The V gene lost 6 bases and the J gene lost 0 bases, with 9 bases spanning the gap. CDR3 nucleotide sequence: TGCGCCAGCAGCGAAGACAGAGCCAAAAACATTCAGTACTTC. As protein: CASSEDRAKNIQYF.

The V gene is TRBV2, the J gene TRBJ1-1; 8 nucleotides line up with TRBD1. Germline V CDR1 and CDR2: SNHLY, FYNNEI. After removal of 8 bases from V and 1 base from J, the junction contained 6 bases not matched to a gene. The CDR3 sequence is 14 residues long. The CDR3 DNA sequence: TGTGCCAGCGGGTGGACAGGGCAGAACACTGAAGCTTTCTTT. Amino acids: CASGWTGQNTEAFF. The whole variable domain, filled in from reference TRBV2 and TRBJ1-1, reads EPEVTQTPSHQVTQMGQEVILRCVPISNHLYFYWYRQILGQKVEFLVSFYNNEISEKSEIFDDQFSVERPDGSNFTLKIRSTKLEDSAMYFCASGWTGQNTEAFFGQGTRLTVV.